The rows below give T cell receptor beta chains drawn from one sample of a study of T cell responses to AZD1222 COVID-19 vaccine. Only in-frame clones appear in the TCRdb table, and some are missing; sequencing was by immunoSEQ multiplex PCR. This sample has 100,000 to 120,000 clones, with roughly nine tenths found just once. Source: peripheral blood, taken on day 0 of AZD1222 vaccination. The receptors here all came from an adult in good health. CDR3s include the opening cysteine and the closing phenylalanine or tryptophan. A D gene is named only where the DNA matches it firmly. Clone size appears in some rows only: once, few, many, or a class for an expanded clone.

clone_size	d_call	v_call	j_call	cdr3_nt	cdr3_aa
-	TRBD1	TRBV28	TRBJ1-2	TGTGCCAGCAGTATACGGGACAGGTATGGCTACACCTTC	CASSIRDRYGYTF
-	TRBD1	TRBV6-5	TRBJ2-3	TGTGCCAGCACCTCAGGGGGTGGCCCAGATACGCAGTATTTT	CASTSGGGPDTQYF
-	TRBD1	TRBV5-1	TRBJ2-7	TGCGCCAGCAGCCCTATAGCCAATACAGGGGAATACGAGCAGTACTTC	CASSPIANTGEYEQYF
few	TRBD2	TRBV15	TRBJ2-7	TGTGCCACCAGCAGAGCCCCTAGCGGGATCGACGAGCAGTACTTC	CATSRAPSGIDEQYF
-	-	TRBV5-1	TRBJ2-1	TGCGCCAGCAAGGAGGACCTGGGGGCCCCTTCCTACAATGAGCAGTTCTTC	CASKEDLGAPSYNEQFF
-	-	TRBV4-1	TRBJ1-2	TGCGCCAGCAGCCAAGATCAATTTGCGGCGGATGACTATGGCTACACCTTC	CASSQDQFAADDYGYTF
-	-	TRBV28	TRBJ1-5	TGTGCCAGCAGTCCTGGAGGGGCGGATAACAATCAGCCCCAGCATTTT	CASSPGGADNNQPQHF
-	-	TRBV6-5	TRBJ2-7	TGTGCCAGCAGTCGTCTGGGAGGGGGCGAGCAGTACTTC	CASSRLGGGEQYF
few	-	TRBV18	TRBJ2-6	TGTGCCAGCTCACCGGGACGTCGCTCTGGGGCCAACGTCCTGACTTTC	CASSPGRRSGANVLTF
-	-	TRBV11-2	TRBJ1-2	TGTGCCGCAAAGAGGGGCCACTATGGCTACACCTTC	CAAKRGHYGYTF
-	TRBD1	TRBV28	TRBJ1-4	TGTGCCAGCAGTGCCCCAGGTATAGGACAGGGGGCGGGAAGTGAAAAACTGTTTTTT	CASSAPGIGQGAGSEKLFF
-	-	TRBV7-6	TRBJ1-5	TGTGCCAGCAGCTTATCCGGGACAATTAGCAATCAGCCCCAGCATTTT	CASSLSGTISNQPQHF
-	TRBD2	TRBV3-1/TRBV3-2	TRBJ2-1	TGTGCCAGCAGCCCCAGACTAGCCAGCTCCTACAATGAGCAGTTCTTC	CASSPRLASSYNEQFF
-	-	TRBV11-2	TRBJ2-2	TGTGCCAGCAGCTTAGTTCTACCCAACACCGGGGAGCTGTTTTTT	CASSLVLPNTGELFF
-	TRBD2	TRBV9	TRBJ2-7	TGTGCCAGCAGCACATTAGGCGCGGGGGGCCCTTACGAGCAGTACTTC	CASSTLGAGGPYEQYF
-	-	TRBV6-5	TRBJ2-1	TGTGCCAGCAGTTACTCCCTAAGGGATGAGCAGTTCTTC	CASSYSLRDEQFF
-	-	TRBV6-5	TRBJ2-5	TGTGCCAGCAGGCGAGGGTCGGCGGCCCAGTACTTC	CASRRGSAAQYF
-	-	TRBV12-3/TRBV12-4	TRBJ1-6	TGTGCCACCGGACCTAACTATAATTCACCCCTCCACTTT	CATGPNYNSPLHF
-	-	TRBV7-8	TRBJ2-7	TGTGCCAGCAGCTTAGAGTCCGGGACGGGCTACGAGCAGTACTTC	CASSLESGTGYEQYF
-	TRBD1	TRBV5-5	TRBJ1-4	TGTGCCAGCAGCTTGCGGACAGGGAATGAAAAACTGTTTTTT	CASSLRTGNEKLFF
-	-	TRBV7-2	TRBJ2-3	TGTGCCAGCACCCATTACGAGGGCACAGATACGCAGTATTTT	CASTHYEGTDTQYF
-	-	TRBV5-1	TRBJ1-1	TGCGCCAGCAGCTCCCAGCCCCGGAACACTGAAGCTTTCTTT	CASSSQPRNTEAFF
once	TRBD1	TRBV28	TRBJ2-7	TGTGCCAGCAGCCAAACAGGGGGCTCCTACGAGCAGTACTTC	CASSQTGGSYEQYF
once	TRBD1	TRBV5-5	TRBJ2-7	TGTGCCAGCAGCCTTTACAGGGGGCTGGACGAGCAGTACTTC	CASSLYRGLDEQYF
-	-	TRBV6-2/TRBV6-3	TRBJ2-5	TGTGCCAGCAGCCCCACACTCCGGGCCACGGTACGCCAAGAGACCCAGTACTTC	CASSPTLRATVRQETQYF
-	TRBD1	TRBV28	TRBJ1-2	TGTGCCAGCAGTTTTAGGACAGGGGGCCGTGGCTACACCTTC	CASSFRTGGRGYTF
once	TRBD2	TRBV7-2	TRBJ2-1	TGTGCCAGTTGTCCGGGGGGGGACTACAATGAGCAGTTCTTC	CASCPGGDYNEQFF
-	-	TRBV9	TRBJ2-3	TGTGCCAGCAGCGGGGCCCCCACAGATACGCAGTATTTT	CASSGAPTDTQYF
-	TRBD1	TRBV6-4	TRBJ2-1	TGTGCCAGCAGTGATTTCAAGGGGGCGCTTCCCAATGAGCAGTTCTTC	CASSDFKGALPNEQFF
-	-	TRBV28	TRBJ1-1	TGTGCCAGCAGTTTCTCAGTGAGGGCTGAAGCTTTCTTT	CASSFSVRAEAFF
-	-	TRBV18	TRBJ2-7	TGTGCCAGCTCACGACAGAGGGGCTCCTACGAGCAGTACTTC	CASSRQRGSYEQYF
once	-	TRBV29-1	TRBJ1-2	TGCAGCGTCGTTCCGGGGCCCCGTGAACTTCGGAACACCTTC	CSVVPGPRELRNTF
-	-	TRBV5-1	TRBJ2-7	TGCGCCAGCAGCTATCCGACAGCGACCGAGCAGTACTTC	CASSYPTATEQYF
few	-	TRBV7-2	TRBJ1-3	TGTGCCAGCAGGCCTGGGCAGCCTTACTCTGGAAACACCATATATTTT	CASRPGQPYSGNTIYF
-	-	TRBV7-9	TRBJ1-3	TGTGCCAGCAGCTCCGGGGACATCCGCGCTGGAAACACCATATATTTT	CASSSGDIRAGNTIYF
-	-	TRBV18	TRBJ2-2	TGTGCCAGCTCACCTTTTTCGGACAAATCGGCCGGGGAGCTGTTTTTT	CASSPFSDKSAGELFF
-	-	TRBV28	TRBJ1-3	TGTGCCAGCAGTTTCCAACAGTTCTCTGGAAACACCATATATTTT	CASSFQQFSGNTIYF
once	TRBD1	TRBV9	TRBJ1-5	TGTGCCAGCAGCGTAGCGGGGACAGGTGATCAGCCCCAGCATTTT	CASSVAGTGDQPQHF
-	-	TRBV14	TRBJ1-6	TGTGCCAGCAGCCTGACAAGAGGTTCACCCCTCCACTTT	CASSLTRGSPLHF